The 23 T cell receptor beta chains reported below all come from one sample, sequenced in a study of cytomegalovirus exposure and HLA in healthy donors. In the PCR, 60 Vbeta and 13 Jbeta primers were used. Sequencing used immunoSEQ multiplex PCR; TCRdb keeps in-frame clones, though not all of them. The sample lists fewer than 200,000 clones; under 75% were seen once. Sequences were obtained from PBMCs. Receptors originate from a man between 40 and 49 years old in good health and CMV-seropositive.

The chain joins TRBV15 to TRBJ1-1, with D perhaps TRBD1 (5 bases). Trimming cost V 0 bases and J 1 base, with 12 bases left between them. CDR1 LNHNV and CDR2 YYDKDF come from the germline V gene (reference sequence). The CDR3 is 16 amino acids. The CDR3 sequence is CATSRDGGDPNTEAFF. CDR3 nucleotides: TGTGCCACCAGCAGAGATGGGGGGGACCCGAACACTGAAGCTTTCTTT.

This chain links TRBV6-6 with TRBJ2-1; D perhaps matches TRBD2 (7 bases). This CDR3 is built from 14 residues. Germline V gene data show CDR1 as MNHNY and CDR2 as SVGAGI (reference sequence). Trimming pared 4 bases from V and 6 bases from J, leaving 13 bases between. The CDR3 region has the DNA TGTGCCAGCAGTTGGGGGGGGGCCTCCAATGAGCAGTTCTTC. Its protein product is CASSWGGASNEQFF.

This chain uses TRBV19 with TRBJ1-2; 7 bases are shared with TRBD1. The germline V gene has CDR1 LNHDA and CDR2 SQIVND (reference sequence). Trimming at V came to 6 bases and at J to 8 bases, leaving 9 bases not matched to a gene. The CDR3 runs to 13 residues. For the CDR3, the DNA is TGTGCCAGTAGGCAGAACAGGGGTGAAGGCTACACCTTC. The encoded protein is CASRQNRGEGYTF.

This chain uses TRBV9 with TRBJ2-1, with a possible D match to TRBD2 (5 bases). The germline CDR1 and CDR2 sequences are SGDLS and YYNGEE. The V end was cut by 3 bases, the J end by 10 bases, with 26 bases between. This CDR3 comprises 17 residues. The CDR3 DNA is TGTGCCAGCAGCGGAAGAGCGGTAGGTAAGGAGTCTTGGGAGCAGTTCTTC. It is translated as CASSGRAVGKESWEQFF.

This clone was seen a few times. This chain uses TRBV10-3 with TRBJ2-3; TRBD2 matches 7 bases. Germline trimming cut 2 bases from V and 14 bases from J; bases unmatched to any gene: 10. This CDR3 contains 13 residues. Germline V CDR1 and CDR2: ENHRY, SYGVKD. CDR3 amino acids: CAISETGLDEPYF. The CDR3, as DNA: TGTGCCATCAGTGAGACAGGACTAGATGAGCCGTATTTT.

This clone was counted between two and nine times. For the CDR3, the DNA is TGCGCCAGCAGTCAAAGGGGAGGGTTGACCTACAATGAGCAGTTCTTC. Translated, it gives CASSQRGGLTYNEQFF. The genes are TRBV23-1 and TRBJ2-1, with 7 bases fitting TRBD2. TRBV23-1 is marked as an open reading frame, function uncertain. The CDR3 contains 16 residues. Germline trimming cut 2 bases from V and 2 bases from J; bases unmatched to any gene: 6.

The chain couples TRBV7-3 to TRBJ1-6, with 7 positions matching TRBD1. There are 15 residues in the CDR3. V gave up 8 bases and J gave up 6 bases; unmatched junction bases: 10. Germline CDR1 and CDR2: SGHTA and FQGTGA. CDR3 nucleotide sequence: TGTGCCAGCTCGCCAGGGGGGCGTTCTAATTCACCCCTCCACTTT. Protein sequence: CASSPGGRSNSPLHF.

This clone turned up a few times. This rearrangement joins TRBV29-1 to TRBJ2-1, with a possible D match to TRBD2 (5 bases). The CDR3 totals 13 residues. In germline, CDR1 is SQVTM, CDR2 ANQGSEA. V shed 3 bases and J shed 4 bases, with 10 bases lying between them. The CDR3 bases are TGCAGCGTTGATCCGACGGGATACAATGAGCAGTTCTTC. It specifies CSVDPTGYNEQFF.

This sequence joins TRBV5-6 and TRBJ2-1, with a weak D call TRBD2 (5 bases). Trimming stripped 1 base from V and 4 bases from J, with 15 bases between. Germline lookup yields CDR1 SGHDT and CDR2 YYEEEE. This CDR3 region has 16 residues. CDR3 in DNA: TGTGCCAGCAGCTTGACCCGACTAATGACTTACAATGAGCAGTTCTTC. This encodes CASSLTRLMTYNEQFF.

In this sample, this clone turned up a few times. J is TRBJ2-7 and V is TRBV5-1; 7 bases are a match to TRBD2. The CDR3 runs 12 residues. V lost 4 bases to trimming and J lost 11 bases; unmatched junction nucleotides: 9. Germline V CDR1 and CDR2: SGHRS, YFSETQ. CDR3 protein: CASSLVGGSEYF. The CDR3 nucleotides read TGCGCCAGCAGCCTCGTGGGGGGGTCCGAGTACTTC.

The chain has TRBV6-4 and TRBJ1-1; D is unclear. Trimming removed 3 bases at V and 5 bases at J, with 10 bases between. This CDR3 spans 13 amino acids. Germline assignment: CDR1 MRHNA and CDR2 SNTAGT. The CDR3, as DNA: TGTGCCAGCAGTGAAAGTCCCGGGACTGAAGCTTTCTTT. Its translation is CASSESPGTEAFF.

The count of this clone is one. The V and J genes are TRBV5-4 and TRBJ2-7; 7 positions match TRBD1. CDR1 and CDR2 from the germline V gene are SGHNT and YYREEE (reference sequence). There are 16 residues in the CDR3. With V trimmed by 2 bases and J by 0 bases, 8 bases remained unmatched. This CDR3 reads CASSFGTGASSYEQYF. CDR3 DNA: TGTGCCAGCAGCTTCGGCACAGGGGCGAGCTCCTACGAGCAGTACTTC.

The CDR3 region has the DNA TGTGCCAGCAGCTACTCCCCGGGACAGGGGAAGACCACTGAAGCTTTCTTT. Translated: CASSYSPGQGKTTEAFF. The chain recombines TRBV2 with TRBJ1-1, with 10 bases matching TRBD1. Looked up from germline, CDR1 is SNHLY and CDR2 is FYNNEI. The CDR3 runs to 17 residues. The V and J ends lost 6 bases and 4 bases, in that order; junction bases with no gene match: 14.

This clone was counted once. This chain uses TRBV18 with TRBJ1-4; D not certain. V gave up 3 bases and J gave up 3 bases, with 11 bases separating them. The CDR3 totals 15 residues. In germline, CDR1 is KGHSH, CDR2 LQKENI. This CDR3 is CASSPNEIANEKLFF. The DNA of the CDR3 is TGTGCCAGCTCACCTAACGAGATAGCTAATGAAAAACTGTTTTTT.

The chain is built from TRBV11-2 and TRBJ2-5, with 14 bases fitting TRBD2. CDR3 length equals 16 residues. Looked up from germline, CDR1 is SGHAT and CDR2 is FQNNGV. V lost 5 bases, J lost 4 bases, and 6 bases stayed unmatched. This chain's CDR3 is CASSPGTSGGGETQYF. DNA of the CDR3: TGTGCCAGCAGCCCCGGGACTAGCGGGGGAGGAGAGACCCAGTACTTC.

The V call is TRBV11-2, the J call TRBJ1-6; 8 bases agree with TRBD1. Germline-derived CDR1 and CDR2 are SGHAT and FQNNGV. The J segment lost 6 bases and the V segment lost 4 bases, leaving 8 bases of the junction unmatched. This CDR3 is 16 amino acids long. CDR3 DNA: TGTGCCAGCAGCTCTGACGACAGGGGCCTTAATTCACCCCTCCACTTT. Amino acids: CASSSDDRGLNSPLHF.

This chain links TRBV7-2 with TRBJ2-2; 10 bases match TRBD2. V lost 6 bases and J lost 4; bases outside the gene matches: 8. This CDR3 has 16 amino acids. Germline V lookup: CDR1 SGHTA, CDR2 FQGNSA. The CDR3 bases are TGTGCCAGCAGTCCAGGACTAGCGGTTCTCACCGGGGAGCTGTTTTTT. Translating it yields CASSPGLAVLTGELFF.

Written as DNA, the CDR3 is TGTGCCAGCAGCCTCCGACAGGGCTTAGCCAAAAACATTCAGTACTTC. This translates into CASSLRQGLAKNIQYF. The chain is built from TRBV14 and TRBJ2-4; 7 bases align to TRBD1. V lost 4 bases and J lost 0; bases outside the gene matches: 6. Germline V gives CDR1 SGHDN, CDR2 FVKESK. This CDR3 spans 16 amino acids.

The chain combines TRBV5-1 with TRBJ2-1, with D maybe TRBD1 (6 bases). Trimming left V 3 bases short and J 0 bases short, with 10 bases between. The CDR3 is 15 amino acids. Germline V gives CDR1 SGHRS, CDR2 YFSETQ. The CDR3 nucleotides read TGCGCCAGCAGCTATGGGACATACTCCTACAATGAGCAGTTCTTC. Protein sequence: CASSYGTYSYNEQFF.

The chain recombines TRBV4-2 with TRBJ1-2; TRBD1 is a possible D gene (5 bases). In germline, CDR1 is LGHNA, CDR2 YNFKEQ. V was shortened by 0 bases and J by 4 bases, with 12 bases between the two germline ends. The CDR3 length is 15 residues. The CDR3 DNA reads TGTGCCAGCAGCCAAGATAAAGCAGGGATCTATGGCTACACCTTC. Its translation: CASSQDKAGIYGYTF.

This clone was observed a few times. The V call is TRBV6-5, the J call TRBJ2-7; D is possibly TRBD1 (7 bases). In germline, CDR1 is MNHEY, CDR2 SVGAGI. This CDR3 has 13 residues. Trimming shortened V by 7 bases and J by 2 bases, and 12 bases separated the two germline ends. In DNA, the CDR3 is TGTGCCAGCAAGGCAGGGGGGCCCTACGAGCAGTACTTC. Translation: CASKAGGPYEQYF.

The chain is built from TRBV5-1 and TRBJ1-2; D is ambiguous. The germline V gene has CDR1 SGHRS and CDR2 YFSETQ. V was shortened by 0 bases and J by 7 bases, with 13 bases between the two germline ends. The CDR3 consists of 14 residues. In DNA, the CDR3 is TGCGCCAGCAGCTTGGAATTTGCGGGTTTTGGCTACACCTTC. Protein sequence: CASSLEFAGFGYTF. The full variable domain, with the rest looked up from reference TRBV5-1 and TRBJ1-2, is KAGVTQTPRYLIKTRGQQVTLSCSPISGHRSVSWYQQTPGQGLQFLFEYFSETQRNKGNFPGRFSGRQFSNSRSEMNVSTLELGDSALYLCASSLEFAGFGYTFGSGTRLTVV.

The CDR3 spells CASSLPTGLEQYF. The CDR3 DNA follows: TGTGCCAGCAGCTTGCCGACAGGGCTCGAGCAGTACTTC. The chain links TRBV7-9 to TRBJ2-7, with 7 bases that match TRBD1. Germline trimming cut 3 bases from V and 6 bases from J; bases unmatched to any gene: 5. Germline-derived CDR1 and CDR2 are SEHNR and FQNEAQ (reference sequence). This CDR3 has 13 residues.